Here is one T cell receptor (beta chain) with its context. What it binds is not known. Molecular barcoding with unique molecular identifiers was used for the TCRbeta library. MiXCR, run by TCRdb on the PCR reads, gives a single entry per CDR3 protein. The sample contains around 700,000 distinct CDR3 sequences, less than 15% of which appear only once. This sample is drawn from a study of T-cell reconstitution after alpha-beta-depleted transplantation in children. The study's findings and limits: Most T-cell counts and diversity one year after the transplant came from T cells that were newly produced. Some patients showed high day-60 TCRbeta diversity, which derived from surviving recipient T cells and thymic progenitors. Two months or so post-transplant, alpha-beta T cells reportedly derived from several hundred expanded graft clones.

Trimming stripped 4 bases from V and 12 bases from J, with 16 bases between. Germline V gene lookup returns CDR1 LGHDT and CDR2 YNNKEL (reference sequence). This CDR3 is built from 13 residues. The V and J genes are TRBV3-1 and TRBJ2-1; D perhaps matches TRBD2 (6 bases). The clonotype originates from a girl aged 2-10 years with congenital amegakaryocytic thrombocytopenia, due to receive a stem cell transplant. The sample in question was PBMCs, obtained before TCRalphabeta/CD19-depleted stem cell transplant. CDR3 sequence reads: CASSLLGRDLQFF. The CDR3, as DNA: TGTGCCAGCAGCCTCCTGGGCCGGGACTTGCAGTTCTTC.